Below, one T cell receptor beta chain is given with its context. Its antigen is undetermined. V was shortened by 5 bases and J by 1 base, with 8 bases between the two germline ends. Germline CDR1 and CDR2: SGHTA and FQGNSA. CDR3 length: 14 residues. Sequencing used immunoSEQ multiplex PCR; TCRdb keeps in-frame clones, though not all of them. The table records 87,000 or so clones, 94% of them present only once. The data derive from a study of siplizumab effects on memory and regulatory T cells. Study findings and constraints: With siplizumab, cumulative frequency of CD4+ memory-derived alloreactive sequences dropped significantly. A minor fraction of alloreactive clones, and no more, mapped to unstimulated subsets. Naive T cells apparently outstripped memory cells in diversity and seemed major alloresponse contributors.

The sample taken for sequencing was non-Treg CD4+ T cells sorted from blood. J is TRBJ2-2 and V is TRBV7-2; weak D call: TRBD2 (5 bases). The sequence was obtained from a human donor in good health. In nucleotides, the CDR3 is TGTGCCAGCAGCCGTAGCGTGAACACCGGGGAGCTGTTTTTT. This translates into CASSRSVNTGELFF.